Included here is one T cell receptor beta chain sequence, with context. Antigen specificity is unknown. The table came from immunoSEQ multiplex PCR; TCRdb's copy has only in-frame clones and leaves some out. This table has under 40,000 clones, 70% to 90% appearing once. The data originate from a study of T cells in localized non-small cell lung cancer. This CDR3 contains 13 residues. V was shortened by 4 bases and J by 2 bases, with 8 bases between the two germline ends. CDR1 MNHEY and CDR2 SMNVEV come from the germline V gene (reference sequence). Study-level results: Analysis by sequencing included only one tumor region, so heterogeneity remains possible. Greater T cell density in blood accompanied longer overall survival. Maximal T cell clonality occurred in uninvolved adjacent lung, with tumor ranking below it. Appearance in adjacent lung was seen for a median approximately 59 of the top 100 tumor clones.

This sequence joins TRBV27 and TRBJ1-2; D gene uncertain. Sequenced here: peripheral blood, sampled before any cancer treatment. The origin of this receptor is a male donor aged 60 or over with stage III lung adenocarcinoma. CDR3 sequence reads: CASSWSENYGYTF. As DNA, the CDR3 is TGTGCCAGCAGTTGGTCGGAAAACTATGGCTACACCTTC.